One sample yielded the 16 T cell receptor beta chains listed below, sequenced in a study of metastatic and nonmetastatic thyroid tumors (dated by TCRdb to about 2020). Preparation of the library involved PCR. TCRdb names Illumina HiSeq 4000 as the instrument used. TCRdb passed the public sequencing reads through fastp at Q25 and MiXCR, retaining productive beta sequences. Recorded for this sample are under 95,000 clones; 9.5% to 15% of them occurred a single time. The ten largest clones add up to around 10% of the sample. No treatment had been received by any patient before thyroid surgery. The sample was blood. These receptors were taken from a female donor with papillary thyroid cancer or a benign thyroid nodule (not recorded which). Some clones in this sample may be carry-over from other donors' samples.

This clone was counted at least ten times. The V and J genes are TRBV28 and TRBJ2-5, with D maybe TRBD1 (6 bases). Germline V gene lookup returns CDR1 MDHEN and CDR2 SYDVKM. The CDR3 loop spans 14 amino acids. V lost 4 bases to trimming and J lost 5 bases, with 14 bases between them. The CDR3 spells CASSSRRGEETQYF. DNA for the CDR3: TGTGCCAGCAGTTCACGCAGGGGTGAGGAGACCCAGTACTTC.

Many counts were recorded for this clone. The chain carries TRBV9 and TRBJ2-2; D ambiguous. Germline values: CDR1 SGDLS, CDR2 YYNGEE. V lost 4 bases to trimming and J lost 6 bases, with 13 bases between them. The CDR3 totals 14 residues. The CDR3 loop is CASSPPEAPGELFF. CDR3 sequence (DNA): TGTGCCAGCAGCCCTCCAGAGGCCCCCGGGGAGCTGTTTTTT.

The chain recombines TRBV15 with TRBJ2-7, with 8 bases fitting TRBD2. The trim removed 5 bases at V and 0 bases at J, leaving 6 bases unmatched. Germline CDR1 LNHNV, CDR2 YYDKDF (reference sequence). The CDR3 is 15 amino acids. The CDR3 DNA reads TGTGCCACCAGCCGTCGGGGGGGGGCCTCCTACGAGCAGTACTTC. Translating gives CATSRRGGASYEQYF.

This rearrangement joins TRBV11-2 to TRBJ1-2; 7 nucleotides align to TRBD1. Germline V lookup: CDR1 SGHAT, CDR2 FQNNGV. J was trimmed by 4 bases and V by 0 bases; bases with no gene match: 5. This CDR3 spans 15 amino acids. DNA of the CDR3: TGTGCCAGCAGCTTAGAAAGGGGGACAGTCTATGGCTACACCTTC. Translation: CASSLERGTVYGYTF. Full variable domain (remainder filled in from reference TRBV11-2 and TRBJ1-2): EAGVAQSPRYKIIEKRQSVAFWCNPISGHATLYWYQQILGQGPKLLIQFQNNGVVDDSQLPKDRFSAERLKGVDSTLKIQPAKLEDSAVYLCASSLERGTVYGYTFGSGTRLTVV.

In its sample, this clone was seen many times. The chain uses TRBV19 and TRBJ1-5, with D possibly being TRBD1 (6 bases). The germline gives CDR1 LNHDA, CDR2 SQIVND (reference sequence). With 0 bases removed from V and 3 bases from J, the gap between germline ends came to 21 bases. The CDR3 consists of 19 residues. The CDR3 is CASSIDRGTTGNDNQPQHF. In nucleotides, the CDR3 is TGTGCCAGTAGTATAGATCGGGGAACAACAGGGAATGACAATCAGCCCCAGCATTTT.

This clone was observed many times. The chain joins TRBV18 to TRBJ1-1, with D possibly TRBD1 on 6 matching bases. V was pared by 2 bases and J by 1 base, with 17 bases between. CDR1 KGHSH and CDR2 LQKENI come from the germline V gene. This CDR3 contains 17 residues. The CDR3 DNA sequence: TGTGCCAGCTCACCAATCCCCACAGGGTCCCCGAACACTGAAGCTTTCTTT. Its translation: CASSPIPTGSPNTEAFF.

A word on this clone: Just one base apart from a much larger clone, this may be a read error. The same CDR3 also results from other DNA sequences found in this sample. The V gene is TRBV6-1, the J gene TRBJ2-5, with 9 bases that match TRBD1. Germline V gene sequence: CDR1 MNHNS, CDR2 SASEGT. The length of the CDR3 is 13 residues. The CDR3 region is CASKTGGMETQYF. CDR3 nucleotides: TGTGCCAGCAAAACAGGGGGCATGGAGACTCAGTACTTC.

This clone was counted a few times. Possible read error: a much larger clone is one base away. The sample has other DNA sequences that encode this CDR3 too. CDR3: CSAPGQIYNEQFF. The CDR3 region has the DNA TGCAGTGCTCCCGGACAGATCTATAATGAGCAGTTCTTC. The gene calls are TRBV20-1 and TRBJ2-1; weak D call: TRBD1 (6 bases). Germline V gives CDR1 DFQATT, CDR2 SNEGSKA (reference sequence). Trimming stripped 5 bases from V and 7 bases from J, with 15 bases between. The CDR3 has 13 amino acids.

This clone showed up many times. V is TRBV6-1 and J is TRBJ2-2; D is perhaps TRBD1 (6 bases). The CDR3 extends over 13 amino acids. Trimming took off 8 bases at V and 7 bases at J, with 14 bases between the two ends. Germline V CDR1 and CDR2: MNHNS, SASEGT. In DNA form, the CDR3 reads TGTGCCAGCCTTCGCACAGGGTACGGGGAGCTGTTTTTT. Its protein product is CASLRTGYGELFF.

This clone was seen many times. V and J are TRBV19 and TRBJ1-5, with D unresolved. With 5 bases removed from V and 7 bases from J, the gap between germline ends came to 9 bases. The CDR3 is made up of 12 amino acids. Germline V lookup: CDR1 LNHDA, CDR2 SQIVND (reference sequence). The CDR3 region has the DNA TGTGCCAGTAGTGTGGGGTCCCAGCCCCAGCATTTT. This sequence encodes CASSVGSQPQHF.

With respect to this clone: This may come from a read error, since a much larger clone is one base off. The chain employs TRBV6-1 and TRBJ2-5; the D is unclear. The length of the CDR3 is 13 residues. Trimming removed 9 bases from V and 5 bases from J, with 16 bases in between. Germline CDR1 reads MNHNS; CDR2 reads SASEGT. CDR3 sequence (DNA): TGTGCCAGAAGTCCCCAACCCGGGGAGACCCAGTACTTC. Translating gives CARSPQPGETQYF.

This clone was detected many times. This sequence joins TRBV6-1 and TRBJ2-7, with D perhaps TRBD1 (8 bases). V lost 7 bases, J lost 3 bases, and 16 bases lay in between. Germline CDR1 reads MNHNS; CDR2 reads SASEGT. CDR3 length equals 14 residues. The CDR3 reads CASTTTGGVYEQYF. CDR3 bases: TGTGCCAGCACCACCACAGGGGGGGTCTACGAGCAGTACTTC.

Ten or more counts support this clone. This chain joins TRBV3-1 and TRBJ2-1; a possible D gene is TRBD2 (7 bases). This CDR3 is built from 13 residues. Per the germline V gene, CDR1 is LGHDT and CDR2 is YNNKEL (reference sequence). The germline V and J ends were trimmed by 8 bases and 8 bases, with 16 bases remaining between them. In DNA, the CDR3 is TGTGCCAGCCGGGGGGCGGGAGCGCATGAGCAGTTCTTC. Its protein product is CASRGAGAHEQFF.

This clone has ten or more counts. The chain links TRBV29-1 to TRBJ1-2; D is perhaps TRBD1 (6 bases). CDR1 and CDR2 from the germline V gene are SQVTM and ANQGSEA. The CDR3 sequence is 12 residues long. V gave up 6 bases and J gave up 6 bases, with 14 bases separating them. The CDR3 region is CSVVISGDGYTF. The CDR3 DNA reads TGCAGCGTAGTTATTTCAGGGGATGGCTACACCTTC.

This clone appeared many times. The V and J genes are TRBV15 and TRBJ2-3, with D tentatively TRBD2 (7 bases). Germline values: CDR1 LNHNV, CDR2 YYDKDF (reference sequence). The length of the CDR3 is 17 residues. V was shortened by 3 bases and J by 5 bases, with 21 bases between the two germline ends. CDR3 DNA sequence: TGTGCCACCAGCAGGGGGGGGCGAGGGAGGACCGTAGATACGCAGTATTTT. Residues: CATSRGGRGRTVDTQYF.

The sample holds many counts of this clone. This chain uses TRBV18 with TRBJ1-2; D call uncertain. Trimming pared 3 bases from V and 4 bases from J, leaving 9 bases between. This CDR3 has 13 amino acids. Germline loops: CDR1 KGHSH, CDR2 LQKENI. CDR3 loop: CASSPYRSYGYTF. The CDR3 nucleotides are TGTGCCAGCTCACCCTACCGAAGCTATGGCTACACCTTC. Variable domain in full (rest from reference TRBV18 and TRBJ1-2): NAGVMQNPRHLVRRRGQEARLRCSPMKGHSHVYWYRQLPEEGLKFMVYLQKENIIDESGMPKERFSAEFPKEGPSILRIQQVVRGDSAAYFCASSPYRSYGYTFGSGTRLTVV.